The subject of this entry is one T cell receptor (beta chain). The antigen remains undetermined. CDR3 size: 13 residues. The source of the sample is a study of monozygotic twins with inflammatory bowel disease. Study-wide points: Clonotypes shared with others were fewer in IBD patients than in healthy twins, especially with disease activity.

For every TCR library, around 3,700 ng of total RNA was used. UMIs were attached via template switching, each with a 6-nucleotide sample barcode. TCRdb re-called the 5' RACE reads and shows each CDR3 protein once, DNA omitted. The table gives about 300,000 distinct CDR3 sequences; the top ten clones make up 5.6% of it. This chain connects TRBV12-3 or TRBV12-4 to TRBJ1-1; checking the TCRdb D call of TRBD1 is not possible without DNA. This clonotype was obtained from a human donor with ulcerative colitis or Crohn's disease, or a healthy co-twin of an affected twin (not recorded which). The sequencing input was blood. CDR3 in amino acids: CASSRGGTYEAFF.